The T cell receptor beta chain under discussion was sequenced for a study of blood T cell repertoires in COVID-19. Study-wide context: Italy, Spain and the United States were the sources of the convalescent and acute COVID-19 samples. Nucleic acid was either cDNA or gDNA, and it came from T cells, B-cell-depleted T cells, or PBMCs.

Original data processing: Nucleated cell number was recorded as an estimate derived from reference gene primer amplification. Clones were sequenced by immunoSEQ multiplex PCR, and TCRdb holds only the in-frame ones, with some missing. Clone size and the V and J calls come from that table; the DNA yielded D and trimming. Of around 230,000 clones listed, less than 85% are singletons. The CDR3 extends over 15 amino acids. Germline V gene sequence: CDR1 LGHDT, CDR2 YNNKEL (reference sequence). V shed 3 bases and J 10 bases; nucleotides not matched to a gene: 5. V and J are TRBV3-1 (or the pseudogene TRBV3-2) and TRBJ2-1; 14 bases map to TRBD2. Sequences were obtained from peripheral blood. This TCR was recovered from a woman in her 70s with active or convalescent COVID-19. Written as DNA, the CDR3 is TGTGCCAGCAGCCATGGGACTAGCGGGAGCGGGGAGCAGTTCTTC. Protein: CASSHGTSGSGEQFF.